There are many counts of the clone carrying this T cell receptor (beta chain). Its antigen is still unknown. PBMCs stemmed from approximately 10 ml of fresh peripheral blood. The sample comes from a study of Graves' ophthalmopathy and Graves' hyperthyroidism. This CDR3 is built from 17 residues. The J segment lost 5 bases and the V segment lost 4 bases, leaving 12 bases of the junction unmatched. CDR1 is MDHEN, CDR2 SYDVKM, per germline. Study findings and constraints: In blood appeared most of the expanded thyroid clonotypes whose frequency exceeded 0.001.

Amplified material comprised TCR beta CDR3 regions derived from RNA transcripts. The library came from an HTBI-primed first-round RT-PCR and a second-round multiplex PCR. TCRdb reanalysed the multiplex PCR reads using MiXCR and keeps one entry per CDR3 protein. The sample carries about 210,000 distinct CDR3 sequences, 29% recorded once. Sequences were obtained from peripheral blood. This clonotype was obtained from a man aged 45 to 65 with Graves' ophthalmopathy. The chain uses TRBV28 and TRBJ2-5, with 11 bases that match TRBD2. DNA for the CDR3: TGTGCCAGCAGTTCGGCGGGTAGCGGGAGGGCCGAGGAGACCCAGTACTTC. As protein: CASSSAGSGRAEETQYF.